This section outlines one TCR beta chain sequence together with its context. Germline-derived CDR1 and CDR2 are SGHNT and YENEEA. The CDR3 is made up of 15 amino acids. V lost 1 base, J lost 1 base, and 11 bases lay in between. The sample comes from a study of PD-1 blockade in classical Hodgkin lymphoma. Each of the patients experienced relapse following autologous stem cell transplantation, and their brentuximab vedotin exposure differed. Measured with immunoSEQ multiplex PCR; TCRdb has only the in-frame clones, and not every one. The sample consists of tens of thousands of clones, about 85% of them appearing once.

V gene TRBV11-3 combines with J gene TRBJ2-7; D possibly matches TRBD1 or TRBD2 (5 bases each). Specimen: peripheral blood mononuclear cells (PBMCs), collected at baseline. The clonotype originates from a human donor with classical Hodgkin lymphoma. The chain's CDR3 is CASSLARGVSYEQYF. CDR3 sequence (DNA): TGTGCCAGCAGCTTAGCACGAGGGGTATCCTACGAGCAGTACTTC.